Given below is one T cell receptor beta chain in context. Its specific antigen is unknown. Base quality data are lacking; no much larger clone is found one base away. These data come from a study of cytomegalovirus exposure and HLA in healthy donors (dated by TCRdb to about 2017). Study-wide context: In an earlier analysis of under 750 of the donors, under 300 Gb of sequence data and 117 million unique TCR beta sequences from about 179 million T cells were reported. An early release that covered about 600 HLA-typed donors contained approximately 300 gigabases of sequencing data and tens of millions of unique TCR sequences. Of the 300 to 500 genotyped donors, approximately 81% were placed in the genetic ancestry cluster associated with self-reported Caucasian donors. The study was designed to test whether signatures of past pathogen exposure could be identified by cataloging public T cell receptors. The study used immunosequencing to profile the T cell repertoires of 670 or so subjects and linked those repertoires to cytomegalovirus serostatus. A separate validation cohort of about 110 different subjects was used in addition to the roughly 670-subject first cohort. To predict cytomegalovirus infection status, the study brought together high-throughput TCR immunosequencing, statistical association of individual TCRs with disease status, and machine learning. In a later analysis, previously published TCR beta repertoires from several hundred donors were re-analyzed and high-resolution HLA genotyping was added so that TCR occurrence patterns could be studied. In the later analysis, no new phenotypic data were used to find candidate immune exposures; instead, reliance was placed on TCR beta sequences and their occurrence across donors. An earlier analysis of about 600 of the donors used high-throughput TCR beta sequencing to judge whether each TCR beta V gene segment behaved as functional or pseudogenic. Donor age, sex, ethnicity and CMV serostatus were compiled together with the repertoire data. In a later genetic analysis, genome-wide SNP genotypes for about three fifths of the roughly 670 donors were used, and that subset was treated as a discovery cohort. Every discovery cohort repertoire had been produced on one sequencing platform. HLA typing included class I and class II loci at four-digit resolution. Typing coverage varied by locus: about 620-630 donors for A, B, C, DRB1 and DQB1; more than 500 for DQA1; approximately 610 for DPA1; roughly 470 for DPB1. Several DR-DQ haplotypes were treated as single units for association and clustering because of strong linkage in the cohort. Among some 400 genotyped donors of the cohort, an average of about 240,000 unique TCR beta nucleotide sequences was sequenced per donor, of which about 19% were non-productive.

The cohort was made up of about 610 healthy bone marrow donors. All cohort members were sampled while nominally healthy, although unrecorded immune exposures were likely present. The donor was CMV seropositive and belonged to the group of 270 or so seropositive cohort members. A peripheral blood sample was provided by each donor, and peripheral blood mononuclear cells were used for TCR beta sequencing. The Qiagen DNeasy Blood Extraction Kit was used to extract genomic DNA from the blood cell samples. Receptors were amplified or captured by the immunoSEQ multiplex PCR assay. For the multiplex PCR, a mixture combining 60 forward primers for TCR Vbeta segments and 13 reverse primers for TCR Jbeta segments was used. The CDR3 region of rearranged TCR beta genes was amplified from genomic DNA by a multiplex PCR assay. The amplified TCR beta libraries were sequenced on the Illumina HiSeq System as 87-base-pair reads. The study's processing was this. A later analysis tallied around 82 million unique TCR beta chains across the 666 repertoires, and 10 million to 11 million of those chains were shared by two or more donors. A nearest-neighbor algorithm error-corrected the raw reads and collapsed the reads into unique sequences, merging closely related sequences to remove PCR and sequencing errors. To assign V, D and J gene segments, CDR3 sequences were aligned to IMGT reference sequences. Each retained sequence needed at least a six-nucleotide match to both a V gene segment and a J gene segment. Rearrangements were called productive when the CDR3 lacked stop codons and stayed in frame with V and J; all others were non-productive. Following IMGT convention, CDR3 was defined as the stretch from the second conserved V-encoded cysteine to the conserved J-encoded phenylalanine. In an earlier analysis of around 540 of the donors, sequences lacking an unambiguous match to a single V gene segment were excluded. In an earlier analysis of several hundred of the donors, a V segment was called functional when productive rearrangements were above 56.7%, and segregating when the standard deviation between donors exceeded 5%. A statistical classification framework was built for diagnosing cytomegalovirus status from the catalog of TCR beta chain sequences. In a later analysis, TCR nucleotide sequences were compared against IMGT/GENE-DB human TR gene sequences so that V and J genes could be assigned. Using the TCRdist pipeline, a later analysis assigned CDR3 sequences along with most-parsimonious VDJ recombination scenarios. In a later analysis, each TCR beta chain was defined by its CDR3 amino acid sequence together with its V-gene family, and reads without a unique V-gene family were excluded. In a later analysis, around 650 highly shared, low-generation-probability nucleotide sequences were removed to address suspected cross-contamination and a sequencing artifact. In a later analysis, a clonal expansion index for each public chain was calculated from normalized within-repertoire ranks of inferred template counts. In a later analysis, generation probabilities were computed using a VDJ recombination model fitted to out-of-frame rearrangements, and the results were checked against IGoR. In a later analysis, hypergeometric tests were used to score TCR-TCR, TCR-HLA and TCR-CMV co-occurrence, with a repertoire-size bias correction applied to TCR pairs. False discovery rates were estimated in a later analysis by permuting HLA or CMV assignments 20 times. In a later analysis, co-occurring TCRs were grouped using DBSCAN, with TCRdist sequence similarity added in when clustering inside HLA-allele-positive subsets. Repertoires with fewer than 30,000 or more than 120,000 public chains were left out of co-occurrence clustering, as were five repertoires with anomalous nucleotide sharing. As stored in TCRdb, this immuneACCESS dataset retains in-frame rearrangements with V and J assigned. A fraction of the clones does not appear; measured against another copy, unresolved V genes explain less than half of the discrepancy, and the remainder lacks a known reason. V and J calls and clone size are given by that table; D and trimming were obtained from the DNA. Present in this sample are about 110,000 clones, over 60% of which were seen just once. Of the sample, over 2.5% is held by the ten largest clones.

Based on the germline V gene, the CDR1 and CDR2 sequences are MNHNS and SASEGT. Inclusive of the bounding cysteine and phenylalanine, the CDR3 is 15 residues long. Only the CDR3 DNA stays, 45 bases, in frame from base 1. Ends trimmed: V by 2 bases, J by 9 bases; bases unmatched to a gene: 7. Overall study results and their limits: A cluster of highly shared sequence variants was judged likely to be a technical artifact of the sequencing pipeline. Correlated functional status among segregating V segments might reflect linkage disequilibrium, but an unknown experimental factor could not be ruled out. Most TCR sequences were observed very rarely across donors, whereas some public TCRs were present in many individuals. A total of 150 to 200 TCR beta chains were listed by the study as associated with cytomegalovirus. A later genetic analysis reported fewer N-insertions in productive TCRs among donors in an Asian-associated ancestry cluster than the roughly 670-donor mean. A later analysis associated around 16,000 TCR beta sequences with specific HLA alleles at a false discovery rate of 0.05. Because HLA typing was missing for some donors at each locus, association tests included only the typed subset. The cohort was sequenced for TCR beta chains only, and without alpha or paired-chain data the features that could be detected were limited. Three of the identified cytomegalovirus-associated TCR beta chains were confirmed in vitro to be specific for cytomegalovirus antigens. In an earlier analysis of 450 to 750 of the donors, most TCR beta V segments appeared in productive rearrangements about 90% or about 30% of the time, broadly matching IMGT annotations. CMV serostatus was the only immune exposure information available for the cohort. The classifier was reported to diagnose cytomegalovirus status with high specificity and sensitivity in both the original and validation cohorts. An association between a missense DCLRE1C variant and V-gene and J-gene trimming of TCR beta chains was found in a later genetic analysis and replicated in an independent cohort. According to a later analysis, TCR association rates differed among HLA loci, with DRB1 alleles showing the most associated TCRs and HLA-C alleles showing the fewest. Because the 87-base-pair reads could not distinguish some IMGT-functional V segments, including TRBV6-2 and TRBV6-3, those segments were excluded. In a later analysis, several top co-occurrence clusters were reported to appear linked to parvovirus B19, influenza, CMV and Epstein-Barr virus. Approximately 16 rarely observed V segments, including chromosome 9 orphons, were excluded from the earlier analysis of several hundred of the donors because counts were too low. In a later analysis, most CMV-associated TCR beta chains were found to appear HLA-restricted, with HLA associations seemingly driven largely by CMV exposure. The authors suggested that the approach could potentially be generalized to other disease states and immunological phenotypes. When HLA alleles, especially DR and DQ, strongly co-occurred, attributing TCR associations to individual alleles was difficult. Sequencing depth was assumed to be roughly uniform across donors in the presence/absence analyses, though that assumption may not hold. In a later analysis, HLA-associated TCR beta chains showed more clonal expansion and lower generation probabilities than non-associated chains that were equally common. A further reported finding was that TCR beta sequences accurately predicted the HLA-A and HLA-B alleles for most subjects in the first cohort.

The sequence links TRBV6-1 to TRBJ2-1, with 10 bases in between that match TRBD2. This clonotype was sampled from a woman aged 55-70 years in good health and CMV-seropositive. Sequencing was carried out using PBMCs. This receptor has the CDR3 CASSERLAGVGEQFF. Read as DNA, the sequence is TGTGCCAGCAGTGAACGTCTAGCGGGAGTCGGTGAGCAGTTCTTC.